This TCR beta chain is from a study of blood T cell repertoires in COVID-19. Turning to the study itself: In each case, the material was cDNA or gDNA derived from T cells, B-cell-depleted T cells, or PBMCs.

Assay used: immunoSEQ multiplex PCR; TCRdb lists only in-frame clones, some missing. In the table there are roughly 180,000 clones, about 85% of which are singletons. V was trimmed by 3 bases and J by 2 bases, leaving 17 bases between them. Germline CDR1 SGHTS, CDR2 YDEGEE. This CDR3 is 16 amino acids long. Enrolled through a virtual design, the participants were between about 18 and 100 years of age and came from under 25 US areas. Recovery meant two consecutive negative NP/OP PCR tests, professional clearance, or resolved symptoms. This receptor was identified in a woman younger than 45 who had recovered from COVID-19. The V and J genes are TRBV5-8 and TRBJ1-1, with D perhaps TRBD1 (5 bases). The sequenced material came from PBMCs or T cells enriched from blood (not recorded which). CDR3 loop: CASSSGRTLLNTEAFF. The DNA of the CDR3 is TGTGCCAGCAGCTCAGGGAGGACCCTCCTTAACACTGAAGCTTTCTTT.